These 2 T cell receptor beta chains share one sample of origin, sequenced in a study of blood T cell repertoires in COVID-19. Sequencing was performed with immunoSEQ multiplex PCR; in TCRdb, only in-frame clones are kept and a portion is missing. This table has under 200,000 clones, around 84% appearing once. Sequencing was carried out using peripheral blood. The receptors derive from a man aged 35 to 55 with acute or convalescent COVID-19.

The CDR3 protein is CASSLFLGGNEQFF. The CDR3 DNA sequence: TGTGCCAGCAGCTTATTTCTAGGGGGCAATGAGCAGTTCTTC. The chain links TRBV7-9 to TRBJ2-1; perhaps TRBD1 as D (6 bases). There are 14 residues in the CDR3. Deletions cut 2 bases from V and 6 bases from J, with 11 bases between. Looked up from germline, CDR1 is SEHNR and CDR2 is FQNEAQ (reference sequence).

This chain joins TRBV7-9 and TRBJ1-3; D not resolved. Germline V gene data show CDR1 as SEHNR and CDR2 as FQNEAQ (reference sequence). This CDR3 comprises 17 residues. Trimming pared 5 bases from V and 4 bases from J, leaving 21 bases between. CDR3 in amino acids: CASSPPEVVEEGNTIYF. The DNA for the CDR3 is TGTGCCAGCAGCCCTCCCGAGGTGGTGGAAGAAGGAAACACCATATATTTT.